These T cell receptor beta chains were read from a single sample in a study of blood T cell repertoires in COVID-19. The repertoire was sequenced with immunoSEQ multiplex PCR; TCRdb's copy has only in-frame clones and lacks some. The table includes 200,000 to 250,000 clones, approximately 86% detected once. Material: peripheral blood. Receptors originate from a woman between 45 and 65 years old with COVID-19, enrolled during active disease. Both conserved end residues are part of each CDR3. Each record gives: J gene, D gene, V gene, clone size, CDR3 DNA, CDR3 protein. A D gene is named only where the DNA matches it firmly. Expanded clones get a size class; other rows say once, few or many, or leave the size out.

TRBJ1-5 . TRBV5-6 . TGTGCCAGCAGCCAGGGTTTTCAGCCCCAGCATTTT CASSQGFQPQHF
TRBJ1-6 TRBD1 TRBV11-2 . TGTGCCAGCAGCTCTTATGGACAGGGGAATAATTCACCCCTCCACTTT CASSSYGQGNNSPLHF
TRBJ2-5 . TRBV19 . TGTGCCAGTAGTATCGAGGGAGGAGAGACCCAGTACTTC CASSIEGGETQYF
TRBJ2-1 TRBD2 TRBV5-1 . TGCGCCAGCAGCTTTACTAGCGGGGGTGACAATGAGCAGTTCTTC CASSFTSGGDNEQFF
TRBJ1-2 . TRBV9 . TGTGCCAGCAGCGTTAATCAGGGGATCTATGGCTACACCTTC CASSVNQGIYGYTF
TRBJ2-5 TRBD1 TRBV24-1 . TGTGCCACCAGTGACCCCGGGACAGGGCTTGAGACCCAGTACTTC CATSDPGTGLETQYF
TRBJ2-5 TRBD1 TRBV7-2 . TGTGCCAGCAGCTCACCGGGACAGGGCCGGGAGACCCAGTACTTC CASSSPGQGRETQYF
TRBJ1-6 . TRBV23-1 . TGCGCCAGCAGTCAATCGTTCCGGGATAGGTCCTATAATTCACCCCTCCACTTT CASSQSFRDRSYNSPLHF
TRBJ2-3 . TRBV4-2 . TGTGCCAGCAGCCGCGGGGGCCGCCAAAACACAGATACGCAGTATTTT CASSRGGRQNTDTQYF
TRBJ2-1 TRBD2 TRBV7-7 . TGTGCCAGCAGCCCCACACTAGCGGGGGATGAGCAGTTCTTC CASSPTLAGDEQFF
TRBJ1-1 TRBD1 TRBV2 . TGTGCCAGCAGTGAAAGACCCCCCGGACAGGGGCGACCAAGGCTGGGGAAGAACACTGAAGCTTTCTTT CASSERPPGQGRPRLGKNTEAFF
TRBJ2-1 TRBD1 TRBV6-6 . TGTGCCAGCCAATTACGGGACAGCCCTGTCGATGAGCAGTTCTTC CASQLRDSPVDEQFF
TRBJ2-5 . TRBV6-5 . TGTGCCAGCAGTCACGCGTCCTACCCGGGGACCCAGTACTTC CASSHASYPGTQYF
TRBJ1-2 . TRBV7-2 . TGTGCCAGCAGCTTAGGGACAGCTAACTATGGCTACACCTTC CASSLGTANYGYTF
TRBJ2-3 . TRBV20-1 . TGCAGTGCTAGTGGATGGCGCACAGATACGCAGTATTTT CSASGWRTDTQYF
TRBJ2-7 . TRBV27 . TGTGCCACCAATGGGTTGGGTAAGGGGCCGACCGATCCCTACGAGCAGTACTTC CATNGLGKGPTDPYEQYF
TRBJ2-3 . TRBV7-2 once TGTGCCAGCAGCTCTCATCCGACATTAACAGATACGCAGTATTTT CASSSHPTLTDTQYF